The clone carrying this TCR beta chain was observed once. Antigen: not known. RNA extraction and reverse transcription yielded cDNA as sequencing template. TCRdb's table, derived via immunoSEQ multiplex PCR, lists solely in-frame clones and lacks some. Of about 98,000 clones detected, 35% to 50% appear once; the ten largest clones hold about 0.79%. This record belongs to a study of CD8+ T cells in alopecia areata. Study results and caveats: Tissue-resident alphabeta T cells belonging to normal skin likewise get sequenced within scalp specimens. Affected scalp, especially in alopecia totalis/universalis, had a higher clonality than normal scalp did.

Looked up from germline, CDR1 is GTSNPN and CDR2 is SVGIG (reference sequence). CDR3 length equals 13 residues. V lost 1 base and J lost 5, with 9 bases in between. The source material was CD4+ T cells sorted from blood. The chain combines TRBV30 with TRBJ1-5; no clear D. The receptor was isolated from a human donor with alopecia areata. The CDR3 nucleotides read TGTGCCTGGAGTGATAGGGCCCATCAGCCCCAGCATTTT. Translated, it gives CAWSDRAHQPQHF.